This T cell receptor (beta chain) was sequenced for a study of T-cell memory formation after mild COVID-19. Study outcomes and limitations: Mainly CM and EM harbored the contracting CD4+ clones; mainly EMRA harbored the CD8+ ones. A second wave of clones peaked on day 37, and their SARS-CoV-2 specificity went unconfirmed.

This clonotype showed up just a few times. Its target is not known. CDR3 length: 14 residues. V lost 4 bases, J lost 1 base, and 2 bases stayed unmatched. Per the germline V gene, CDR1 is SGHDT and CDR2 is YYEEEE. Sample barcodes and UMIs were carried by the TCR alpha and TCR beta cDNA libraries that 5'RACE generated with constant-segment primers. Each CDR3 protein is one row after TCRdb ran MiXCR on the 5' RACE reads. The table lists about 500,000 distinct CDR3 sequences, about a fifth of them singletons. The clonotype originates from an adult woman who had mild COVID-19 (a few samples of this study predate the infection). Cell type and time point are not known. This chain uses TRBV5-6 with TRBJ1-2; 9 bases fit TRBD1. Specimen: PBMCs or a T cell subset sorted from them (not recorded which). The CDR3 region has the DNA TGTGCCAGCAGCGCGACAGGGGGTAACTATGGCTACACCTTC. As protein: CASSATGGNYGYTF.